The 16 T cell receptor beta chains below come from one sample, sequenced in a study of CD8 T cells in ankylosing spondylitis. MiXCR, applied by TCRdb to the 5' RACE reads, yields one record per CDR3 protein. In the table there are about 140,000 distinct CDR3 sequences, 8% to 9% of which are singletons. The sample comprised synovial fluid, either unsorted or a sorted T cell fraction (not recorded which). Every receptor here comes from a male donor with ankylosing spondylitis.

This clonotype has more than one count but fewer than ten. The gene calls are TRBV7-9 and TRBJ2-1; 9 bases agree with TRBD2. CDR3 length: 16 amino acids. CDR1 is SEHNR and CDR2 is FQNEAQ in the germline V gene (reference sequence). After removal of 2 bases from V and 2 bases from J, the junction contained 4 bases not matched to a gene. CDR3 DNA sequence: TGTGCCAGCAGCTTAAGAGCGGGAGGCCCCTACAATGAGCAGTTCTTC. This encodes CASSLRAGGPYNEQFF.

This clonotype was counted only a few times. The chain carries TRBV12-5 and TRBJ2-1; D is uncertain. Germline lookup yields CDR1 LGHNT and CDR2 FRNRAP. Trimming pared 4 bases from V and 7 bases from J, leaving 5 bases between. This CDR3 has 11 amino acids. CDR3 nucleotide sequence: TGTGCTAGTGGTTCGATAAATGAGCAGTTCTTC. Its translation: CASGSINEQFF.

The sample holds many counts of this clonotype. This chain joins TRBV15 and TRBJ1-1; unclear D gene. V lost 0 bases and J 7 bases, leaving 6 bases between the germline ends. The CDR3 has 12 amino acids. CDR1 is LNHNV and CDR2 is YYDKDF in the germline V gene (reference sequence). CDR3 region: CATSRDYIEAFF. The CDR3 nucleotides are TGTGCCACCAGCAGAGATTACATTGAAGCTTTCTTT.

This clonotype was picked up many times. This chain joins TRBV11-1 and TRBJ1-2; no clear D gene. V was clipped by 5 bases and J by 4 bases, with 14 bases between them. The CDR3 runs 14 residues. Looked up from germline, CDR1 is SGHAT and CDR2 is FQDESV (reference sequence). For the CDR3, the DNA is TGTGCCAGCAGCCCTGAGAGGTTATCCTATGGCTACACCTTC. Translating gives CASSPERLSYGYTF.

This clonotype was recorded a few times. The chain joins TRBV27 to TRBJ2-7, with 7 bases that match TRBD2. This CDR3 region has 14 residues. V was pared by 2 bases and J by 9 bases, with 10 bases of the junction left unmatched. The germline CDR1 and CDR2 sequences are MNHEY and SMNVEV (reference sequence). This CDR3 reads CASSLAGARGWQYF. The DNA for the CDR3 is TGTGCCAGCAGTTTAGCGGGAGCTCGTGGGTGGCAGTACTTC.

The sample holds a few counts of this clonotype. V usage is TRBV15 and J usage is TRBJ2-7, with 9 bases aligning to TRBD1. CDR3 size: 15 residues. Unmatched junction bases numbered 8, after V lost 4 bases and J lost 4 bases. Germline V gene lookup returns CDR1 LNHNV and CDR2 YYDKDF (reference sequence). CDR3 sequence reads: CATSIEPGQGYEQYF. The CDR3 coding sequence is TGTGCCACCAGCATAGAGCCGGGACAGGGTTACGAGCAGTACTTC.

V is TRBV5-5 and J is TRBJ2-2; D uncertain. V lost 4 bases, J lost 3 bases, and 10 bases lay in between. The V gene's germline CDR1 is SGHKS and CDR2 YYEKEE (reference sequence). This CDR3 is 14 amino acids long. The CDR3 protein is CASSKDPHTGELFF. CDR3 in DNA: TGTGCCAGCAGCAAGGACCCGCACACCGGGGAGCTGTTTTTT.

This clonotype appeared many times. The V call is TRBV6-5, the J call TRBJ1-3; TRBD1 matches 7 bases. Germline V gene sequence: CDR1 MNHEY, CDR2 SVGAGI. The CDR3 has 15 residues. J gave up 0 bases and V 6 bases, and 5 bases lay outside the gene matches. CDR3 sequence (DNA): TGTGCCAGCAGACAGGGGCTATCCTCTGGAAACACCATATATTTT. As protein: CASRQGLSSGNTIYF.

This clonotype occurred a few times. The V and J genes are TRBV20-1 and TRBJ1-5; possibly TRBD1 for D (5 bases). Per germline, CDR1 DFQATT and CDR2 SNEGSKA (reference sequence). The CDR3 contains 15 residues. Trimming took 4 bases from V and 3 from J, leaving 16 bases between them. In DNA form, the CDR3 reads TGCAGTGCTACGACAGCAGGCCCGGACAATCAGCCCCAGCATTTT. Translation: CSATTAGPDNQPQHF.

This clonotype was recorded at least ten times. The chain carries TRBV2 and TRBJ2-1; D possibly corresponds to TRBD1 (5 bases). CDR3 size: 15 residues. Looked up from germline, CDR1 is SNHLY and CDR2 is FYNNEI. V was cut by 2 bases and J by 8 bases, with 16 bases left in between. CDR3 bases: TGTGCCAGCAGTGAAAATGCTCCTGTAGGGGATGAGCAGTTCTTC. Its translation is CASSENAPVGDEQFF.

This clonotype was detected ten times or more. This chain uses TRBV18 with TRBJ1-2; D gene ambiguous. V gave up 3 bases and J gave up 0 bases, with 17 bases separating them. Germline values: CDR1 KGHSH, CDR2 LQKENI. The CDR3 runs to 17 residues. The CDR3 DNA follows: TGTGCCAGCTCACCTCCGGGCCTTAGTACTTCTAACTATGGCTACACCTTC. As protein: CASSPPGLSTSNYGYTF. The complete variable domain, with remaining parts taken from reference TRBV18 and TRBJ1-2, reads NAGVMQNPRHLVRRRGQEARLRCSPMKGHSHVYWYRQLPEEGLKFMVYLQKENIIDESGMPKERFSAEFPKEGPSILRIQQVVRGDSAAYFCASSPPGLSTSNYGYTFGSGTRLTVV.

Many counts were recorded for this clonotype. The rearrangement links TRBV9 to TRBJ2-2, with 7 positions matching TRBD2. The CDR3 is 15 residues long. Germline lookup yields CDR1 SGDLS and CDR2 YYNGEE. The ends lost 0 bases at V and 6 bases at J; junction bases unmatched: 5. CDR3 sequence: CASSVGATSAGELFF. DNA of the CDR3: TGTGCCAGCAGCGTAGGCGCTACTAGCGCCGGGGAGCTGTTTTTT.

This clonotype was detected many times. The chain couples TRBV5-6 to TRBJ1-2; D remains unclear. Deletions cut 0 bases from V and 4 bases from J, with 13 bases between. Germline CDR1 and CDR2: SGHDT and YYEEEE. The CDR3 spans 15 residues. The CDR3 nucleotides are TGTGCCAGCAGCTTGGGCGCCCTCGAGGGCTATGGCTACACCTTC. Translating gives CASSLGALEGYGYTF.

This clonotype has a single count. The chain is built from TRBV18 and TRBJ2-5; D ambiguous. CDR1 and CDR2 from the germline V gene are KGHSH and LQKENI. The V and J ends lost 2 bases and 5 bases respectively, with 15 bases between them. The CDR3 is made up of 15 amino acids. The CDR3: CASSPSTVKWETQYF. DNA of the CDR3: TGTGCCAGCTCACCAAGCACAGTCAAATGGGAGACCCAGTACTTC.

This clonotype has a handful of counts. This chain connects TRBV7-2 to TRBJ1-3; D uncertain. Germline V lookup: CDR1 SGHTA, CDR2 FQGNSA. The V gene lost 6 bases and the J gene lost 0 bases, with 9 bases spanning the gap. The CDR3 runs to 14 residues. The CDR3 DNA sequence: TGTGCCAGCAGTCGGGGTTACTCTGGAAACACCATATATTTT. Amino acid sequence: CASSRGYSGNTIYF.

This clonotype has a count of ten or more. In DNA, the CDR3 is TGCAGTGCTGCCGGAACAGGGTTTAAAGTAGCTTTCTTT. Amino acids: CSAAGTGFKVAFF. J is TRBJ1-1 and V is TRBV20-1; tentatively, D is TRBD1 (6 bases). CDR1 and CDR2 (germline): DFQATT, SNEGSKA (reference sequence). The length of the CDR3 is 13 residues. V was clipped by 5 bases and J by 10 bases, with 20 bases between them.